One sample yielded the 27 T cell receptor beta chains listed below, sequenced in a study of cytomegalovirus exposure and HLA in healthy donors. Sequencing used immunoSEQ multiplex PCR; TCRdb keeps in-frame clones, though not all of them. The table has about 170,000 clones, just under 90% seen once. The sample was PBMCs. The receptors were sampled from a woman aged 18-29 years in good health and CMV-seropositive.

The chain employs TRBV28 and TRBJ1-5; possible D gene TRBD1, 6 bases. The V end lost 3 bases, the J end lost 1 base, and 13 bases lay between the germline ends. The CDR3 sequence is 16 residues long. Germline V gives CDR1 MDHEN, CDR2 SYDVKM. This CDR3 reads CASSFHRAWSNQPQHF. The CDR3 DNA reads as TGTGCCAGCAGTTTTCACAGGGCGTGGAGCAATCAGCCCCAGCATTTT.

This clone was seen a handful of times. This chain links TRBV4-1 with TRBJ1-3, with TRBD1 matching over 9 bases. This CDR3 is 20 amino acids long. The ends lost 5 bases at V and 1 base at J; junction bases unmatched: 18. Germline V lookup: CDR1 MGHRA, CDR2 YSYEKL. In DNA form, the CDR3 reads TGCGCCAGCAGCTCAAGCCCCGGGACAGGGACTAGGTCGTCTGGAAACACCATATATTTT. It codes for CASSSSPGTGTRSSGNTIYF.

This chain links TRBV6-5 with TRBJ1-3, with D unresolved. Per the germline V gene, CDR1 is MNHEY and CDR2 is SVGAGI. This CDR3 contains 14 residues. V shed 3 bases and J shed 4 bases, with 10 bases lying between them. The chain's CDR3 is CASSYLYTGNTIYF. The CDR3 DNA follows: TGTGCCAGCAGTTATCTCTATACCGGAAACACCATATATTTT.

In this sample, this clone turned up once. This chain joins TRBV4-3 and TRBJ2-1, with 10 bases identical to TRBD2. CDR1 LGHNA and CDR2 YSLEER come from the germline V gene. With 0 bases clipped from V and 7 bases from J, the junction kept 9 bases outside the gene matches. This CDR3 has 17 residues. CDR3 bases: TGCGCCAGCAGCCAAGATAAGGCTAGCGGGAGTACAAATGAGCAGTTCTTC. Translated, it gives CASSQDKASGSTNEQFF.

The genes are TRBV4-1 and TRBJ1-2; D remains ambiguous. The CDR3 loop spans 15 amino acids. In germline, CDR1 is MGHRA, CDR2 YSYEKL. V shed 0 bases and J shed 1 base, with 9 bases lying between them. CDR3: CASSQEQSLNYGYTF. The CDR3 bases are TGCGCCAGCAGCCAAGAACAGAGTCTTAACTATGGCTACACCTTC.

There are a few counts of this clone. This chain uses TRBV5-1 with TRBJ2-1; 10 bases are shared with TRBD1. The CDR3 has 16 residues. From germline, CDR1 is SGHRS and CDR2 YFSETQ. Trimming at V came to 3 bases and at J to 5 bases, leaving 8 bases not matched to a gene. Here the CDR3 reads CASSSRDRGIDNEQFF. The DNA for the CDR3 is TGCGCCAGCAGCTCCCGGGACAGGGGAATCGACAATGAGCAGTTCTTC.

This chain joins TRBV7-9 and TRBJ2-7, with 9 bases aligning to TRBD1. The J segment lost 5 bases and the V segment lost 3 bases, leaving 5 bases of the junction unmatched. The CDR3 consists of 14 residues. The germline gives CDR1 SEHNR, CDR2 FQNEAQ (reference sequence). The CDR3 here is CASSFWDRVDEQYF. The CDR3 coding sequence is TGTGCCAGCAGCTTCTGGGACAGGGTCGACGAGCAGTACTTC.

The chain is built from TRBV14 and TRBJ1-2, with D hard to call. Germline CDR1 reads SGHDN; CDR2 reads FVKESK. This CDR3 is built from 14 residues. Trimming cost V 0 bases and J 11 bases, with 16 bases left between them. CDR3 loop: CASSQDWPGFGYTF. CDR3 nucleotide sequence: TGTGCCAGCAGCCAAGATTGGCCGGGTTTCGGATACACCTTC.

The CDR3 sequence is CASSPTSGTYEQYF. The CDR3 bases are TGTGCCAGCAGCCCGACTAGCGGGACATACGAGCAGTACTTC. This chain connects TRBV5-4 to TRBJ2-7; 11 bases are shared with TRBD2. Germline assignment: CDR1 SGHNT and CDR2 YYREEE (reference sequence). The CDR3 is 14 amino acids. With V trimmed by 4 bases and J by 4 bases, 4 bases remained unmatched.

The rearrangement joins TRBV20-1 to TRBJ1-2, with TRBD1 as a possible D gene (6 bases). Germline assignment: CDR1 DFQATT and CDR2 SNEGSKA (reference sequence). The CDR3 has 11 residues. The CDR3 is CAPDRNYGYTF. CDR3 DNA sequence: TGCGCCCCGGACAGAAACTATGGCTACACCTTC.

The rearrangement joins TRBV2 to TRBJ2-1; TRBD1 aligns across 12 bases. V dropped 11 bases and J dropped 10; count of bases not matched to a gene: 6. CDR3 length equals 12 residues. Germline-derived CDR1 and CDR2 are SNHLY and FYNNEI. The CDR3 sequence: CAWGQGAREQFF. The CDR3 DNA is TGTGCCTGGGGACAGGGGGCGCGGGAGCAGTTCTTC.

In DNA form, the CDR3 reads TGTGCCAGCTCACCATCAGGGGAGGAGACCCAGTACTTC. This encodes CASSPSGEETQYF. The chain uses TRBV18 and TRBJ2-5; perhaps TRBD1 as D (6 bases). Trimming stripped 2 bases from V and 5 bases from J, with 9 bases between. This CDR3 has 13 residues. CDR1 KGHSH and CDR2 LQKENI come from the germline V gene.

The CDR3 sequence is CASSRGNTDTQYF. CDR3 DNA: TGTGCCAGCTCTAGAGGGAACACAGATACGCAGTATTTT. The chain is built from TRBV18 and TRBJ2-3; tentative D call: TRBD2 (5 bases). The germline V and J ends were trimmed by 6 bases and 2 bases, with 9 bases remaining between them. CDR1 and CDR2 (germline): KGHSH, LQKENI. CDR3 size: 13 residues.

The rearrangement joins TRBV30 to TRBJ2-1; TRBD1 aligns across 7 bases. The CDR3 is 13 amino acids. Unmatched junction bases numbered 2, after V lost 0 bases and J lost 6 bases. The V gene's germline CDR1 is GTSNPN and CDR2 SVGIG (reference sequence). CDR3 DNA sequence: TGTGCCTGGAGTGTAGGGGGCTTCAATGAGCAGTTCTTC. It translates to CAWSVGGFNEQFF.

This clone was seen only a few times. The rearrangement joins TRBV21-1 to TRBJ2-6; whether TRBD2, the table's D call, matches the DNA was not checked. TRBV21-1 is noted as a pseudogene. The CDR3 extends over 15 amino acids. CDR3 coding DNA: TGTGCCAGCAGCAAAGGGGAGACTGGGGCCAACGTCCTGACTTTC. Its translation: CASSKGETGANVLTF.

The V and J genes are TRBV29-1 and TRBJ1-1; the D is unclear. The CDR3 runs to 12 residues. Per germline, CDR1 SQVTM and CDR2 ANQGSEA. Trimming took 3 bases from V and 1 from J, leaving 6 bases between them. The CDR3 is CSVEGGNTEAFF. The CDR3 DNA reads as TGCAGCGTTGAGGGAGGGAACACTGAAGCTTTCTTT.

The rearrangement joins TRBV11-2 to TRBJ2-5; D is perhaps TRBD1 (5 bases). The CDR3 length is 13 residues. In germline, CDR1 is SGHAT, CDR2 FQNNGV. V lost 5 bases and J lost 2, with 9 bases in between. The CDR3 spells CASSAGFQETQYF. CDR3 DNA: TGTGCCAGCAGCGCAGGGTTTCAAGAGACCCAGTACTTC.

This chain uses TRBV5-6 with TRBJ2-7; D perhaps matches TRBD2 (6 bases). Germline V gene sequence: CDR1 SGHDT, CDR2 YYEEEE. V gave up 2 bases and J gave up 6 bases, with 12 bases separating them. The length of the CDR3 is 13 residues. For the CDR3, the DNA is TGTGCCAGCAGCTTCGGCGGGATGGGCGAGCAGTACTTC. This encodes CASSFGGMGEQYF.

The genes are TRBV6-5 and TRBJ2-5, with 11 bases that match TRBD1. This CDR3 has 15 residues. The germline CDR1 and CDR2 sequences are MNHEY and SVGAGI. Unmatched junction bases numbered 6, after V lost 6 bases and J lost 3 bases. CDR3 sequence (DNA): TGTGCCAGCAGAGGGGACAGGGGGAGGGAAGAGACCCAGTACTTC. Protein product: CASRGDRGREETQYF.

This clone was counted once. The rearrangement joins TRBV5-6 to TRBJ2-4; D possibly corresponds to TRBD2 (6 bases). Germline CDR1 and CDR2: SGHDT and YYEEEE. This CDR3 is built from 14 residues. Trimming removed 0 bases from V and 7 bases from J, with 11 bases in between. CDR3 protein: CASSLETSWNIQYF. The CDR3 coding sequence is TGTGCCAGCAGCTTGGAGACTAGTTGGAACATTCAGTACTTC.

The V call is TRBV4-1, the J call TRBJ2-5; 11 bases are shared with TRBD2. Trimming at V came to 3 bases and at J to 4 bases, leaving 1 base not matched to a gene. Germline loops: CDR1 MGHRA, CDR2 YSYEKL. The CDR3 extends over 14 amino acids. For the CDR3, the DNA is TGCGCCAGCAGCCAGGGGACTAGCGGAGAGACCCAGTACTTC. Amino acid sequence: CASSQGTSGETQYF.

The chain joins TRBV7-2 to TRBJ1-3; tentatively, D is TRBD1 (6 bases). CDR3 length: 15 amino acids. Trimming removed 1 base from V and 4 bases from J, with 11 bases in between. The germline CDR1 and CDR2 sequences are SGHTA and FQGNSA. The CDR3 sequence is CASSLEAGAGNTIYF. As DNA, the CDR3 is TGTGCCAGCAGCTTAGAGGCAGGGGCCGGAAACACCATATATTTT.

The CDR3 spells CASSHPGLAGPYEQYF. CDR3 in DNA: TGTGCCAGCAGCCACCCGGGACTAGCGGGTCCCTACGAGCAGTACTTC. The rearrangement uses TRBV4-2 and TRBJ2-7; 12 nucleotides align to TRBD2. Germline trimming cut 3 bases from V and 2 bases from J; bases unmatched to any gene: 5. Germline CDR1 is LGHNA and CDR2 is YNFKEQ. The CDR3 consists of 16 residues.

The chain has TRBV11-2 and TRBJ2-3; the D gene is possibly TRBD2 (6 bases). Trimming took off 8 bases at V and 0 bases at J, with 27 bases between the two ends. Germline V gives CDR1 SGHAT, CDR2 FQNNGV. The CDR3 totals 19 residues. Here the CDR3 reads CASAPYWVADLPSTDTQYF. The CDR3 DNA sequence: TGTGCCAGCGCACCCTATTGGGTAGCGGATTTACCTAGCACAGATACGCAGTATTTT.

The CDR3 DNA sequence: TGTGCCAGCAGTTACGGTCAGGGGGGTCTGAATGAGCAGTTCTTC. Protein product: CASSYGQGGLNEQFF. The chain recombines TRBV6-5 with TRBJ2-1; D possibly corresponds to TRBD1 (7 bases). The CDR3 loop spans 15 amino acids. Trimming shortened V by 2 bases and J by 7 bases, and 15 bases separated the two germline ends. Germline V CDR1 and CDR2: MNHEY, SVGAGI.

The chain employs TRBV7-6 and TRBJ1-1; D uncertain. This CDR3 region has 13 residues. Trimming took off 5 bases at V and 1 base at J, with 8 bases between the two ends. Germline V CDR1 and CDR2: SGHVS, FNYEAQ. The CDR3 nucleotides read TGTGCCAGCAGCCTCACAGCGAACACTGAAGCTTTCTTT. It specifies CASSLTANTEAFF.

This chain joins TRBV7-2 and TRBJ2-5; possibly TRBD2 for D (5 bases). The CDR3 has 14 amino acids. Per the germline V gene, CDR1 is SGHTA and CDR2 is FQGNSA. Trimming cost V 1 base and J 5 bases, with 11 bases left between them. For the CDR3, the DNA is TGTGCCAGCAGCTTAGACGGGGTAGAGGAGACCCAGTACTTC. Translated: CASSLDGVEETQYF.